The T cell receptor beta chain described here comes from a study of cytomegalovirus exposure and HLA in healthy donors. The PCR had 60 Vbeta and 13 Jbeta primers. TCRdb's copy holds only in-frame clones and misses some; the assay was immunoSEQ multiplex PCR. The sample carries 85,000 to 100,000 clones, about 90% recorded once. The clonotype originates from a young man in good health and CMV-seronegative. Source material: PBMCs.

CDR3 bases: TGCGCCAGCAGCCAAGATCTGATCCCCGGACAGGGGTTTTCCTACGAGCAGTACTTC. Its translation is CASSQDLIPGQGFSYEQYF. This rearrangement joins TRBV4-3 to TRBJ2-7; 9 bases match TRBD1. Germline-derived CDR1 and CDR2 are LGHNA and YSLEER. V trimming: 0 bases; J trimming: 1 base; junction bases outside the gene matches: 13. The length of the CDR3 is 19 residues.